These 24 T cell receptor beta chains came from one sample sequenced in a study of CD4 T cells in relation to SARS-CoV-2 and coronaviruses. Clones were read by immunoSEQ multiplex PCR, and TCRdb kept only the in-frame ones, dropping some. The table includes roughly 60,000 clones, 94% detected once. Unexposed donor CD4+ T cells date from 2011-2018, before the COVID-19 pandemic. The specimen was naive CD4+ T cells from PBMCs. Subset given: naive CD4+ T cells isolated by negative enrichment. These receptors were obtained from a human donor in good health.

In nucleotides, the CDR3 is TGTGCCACCAGCCCGGGACTACTCTACAATGAGCAGTTCTTC. It is translated as CATSPGLLYNEQFF. The chain carries TRBV24-1 and TRBJ2-1; 7 bases are shared with TRBD2. The V gene's germline CDR1 is KGHDR and CDR2 SFDVKD. The CDR3 covers 14 residues. V lost 7 bases and J lost 3; bases outside the gene matches: 5.

V gene TRBV2 combines with J gene TRBJ2-1; 14 positions match TRBD2. Germline loops: CDR1 SNHLY, CDR2 FYNNEI. After removal of 6 bases from V and 9 bases from J, the junction contained 4 bases not matched to a gene. This CDR3 contains 14 residues. The CDR3 loop reads CASRGTSGRLEQFF. CDR3 DNA: TGTGCCAGCAGGGGGACTAGCGGGAGACTTGAGCAGTTCTTC.

The chain couples TRBV6-5 to TRBJ2-1, with TRBD1 identical over 9 bases. This CDR3 has 15 amino acids. Looked up from germline, CDR1 is MNHEY and CDR2 is SVGAGI. J gave up 4 bases and V 6 bases, and 7 bases lay outside the gene matches. The DNA of the CDR3 is TGTGCCAGCAGCATTGACAGGGGGTTTTACAATGAGCAGTTCTTC. Translation gives CASSIDRGFYNEQFF.

This chain uses TRBV13 with TRBJ2-1; 8 bases are shared with TRBD1. The V gene end was trimmed by 4 bases and the J gene end by 6 bases; junction bases not matched to a gene: 5. CDR1 and CDR2 from the germline V gene are PRHDT and FYEKMQ (reference sequence). The CDR3 is 14 residues long. DNA for the CDR3: TGTGCCAGCAGCTCCGGGACAGGTGGCAATGAGCAGTTCTTC. Protein: CASSSGTGGNEQFF.

This chain connects TRBV29-1 to TRBJ2-1, with 7 bases aligning to TRBD2. This CDR3 is 12 amino acids long. Trimming cost V 8 bases and J 9 bases; bases outside gene matches: 10. Germline CDR1 reads SQVTM; CDR2 reads ANQGSEA. CDR3 bases: TGCAGCCCACTTAGCGGGTGGGGTGAGCAGTTCTTC. This sequence encodes CSPLSGWGEQFF.

The gene calls are TRBV5-8 and TRBJ2-5; D may correspond to TRBD1 or TRBD2 (5 bases each). The V end was cut by 4 bases, the J end by 2 bases, with 12 bases between. Germline CDR1 reads SGHTS; CDR2 reads YDEGEE. The CDR3 is 14 residues long. DNA of the CDR3: TGTGCCAGCAGCCCCGCGAGGGGACAAGAGACCCAGTACTTC. Translated: CASSPARGQETQYF.

J is TRBJ2-5 and V is TRBV2, with a possible D match to TRBD2 (5 bases). The CDR3 is made up of 11 amino acids. V shed 6 bases and J shed 5 bases, with 7 bases lying between them. Germline values: CDR1 SNHLY, CDR2 FYNNEI. DNA of the CDR3: TGTGCCAGCAGCCTAGCTGAGACCCAGTACTTC. It translates to CASSLAETQYF. Drawing the rest from reference TRBV2 and TRBJ2-5, the complete variable domain is EPEVTQTPSHQVTQMGQEVILRCVPISNHLYFYWYRQILGQKVEFLVSFYNNEISEKSEIFDDQFSVERPDGSNFTLKIRSTKLEDSAMYFCASSLAETQYFGPGTRLLVL.

V usage is TRBV7-6 and J usage is TRBJ2-1, with 10 nucleotides matching TRBD2. Germline values: CDR1 SGHVS, CDR2 FNYEAQ. CDR3 length: 15 amino acids. With V trimmed by 2 bases and J by 6 bases, 4 bases remained unmatched. CDR3 region: CASSLLGTSANEQFF. In nucleotides, the CDR3 is TGTGCCAGCAGCTTACTTGGGACTAGCGCCAATGAGCAGTTCTTC. Filled out from reference TRBV7-6 and TRBJ2-1, the complete variable domain reads GAGVSQSPRYKVTKRGQDVALRCDPISGHVSLYWYRQALGQGPEFLTYFNYEAQQDKSGLPNDRFSAERPEGSISTLTIQRTEQRDSAMYRCASSLLGTSANEQFFGPGTRLTVL.

The V gene is TRBV7-2, the J gene TRBJ2-5, with TRBD1 matching 7 bases. This CDR3 spans 13 amino acids. The trim removed 6 bases at V and 4 bases at J, leaving 5 bases unmatched. Germline V gives CDR1 SGHTA, CDR2 FQGNSA. The DNA for the CDR3 is TGTGCCAGCAGTCCAGGACAGGTAGAGACCCAGTACTTC. Amino acid sequence: CASSPGQVETQYF.

The J gene is TRBJ2-5, the V gene TRBV19; 12 bases fit TRBD2. V was clipped by 6 bases and J by 5 bases; unmatched bases: 1. Germline CDR1 is LNHDA and CDR2 is SQIVND (reference sequence). CDR3 size: 13 residues. The CDR3 bases are TGTGCCAGTAGGGGACTAGCGGGTGAGACCCAGTACTTC. It specifies CASRGLAGETQYF.

The gene calls are TRBV6-5 and TRBJ2-7, with 9 bases matching TRBD1. V lost 7 bases to trimming and J lost 0 bases; unmatched junction nucleotides: 4. The CDR3 loop spans 14 amino acids. The V gene's germline CDR1 is MNHEY and CDR2 SVGAGI. CDR3 DNA sequence: TGTGCCAGCAAAGGGACAGGGATCTCCTACGAGCAGTACTTC. Protein sequence: CASKGTGISYEQYF.

V and J are TRBV5-1 and TRBJ2-3, with 7 bases identical to TRBD2. Germline-derived CDR1 and CDR2 are SGHRS and YFSETQ. CDR3 length: 14 residues. V trimming: 4 bases; J trimming: 1 base; junction bases outside the gene matches: 3. The CDR3 coding sequence is TGCGCCAGCAGCCCAACTAGCGGCACAGATACGCAGTATTTT. It yields the protein CASSPTSGTDTQYF.

V is TRBV27 and J is TRBJ2-7, with D tentatively TRBD2 (6 bases). Trimming removed 5 bases from V and 2 bases from J, with 25 bases in between. The CDR3 length is 18 residues. CDR1 and CDR2 from the germline V gene are MNHEY and SMNVEV (reference sequence). The CDR3 coding sequence is TGTGCCAGCAGTCACCGGACCCTTAGTCTAGCGCCCACCTACGAGCAGTACTTC. This gives the protein CASSHRTLSLAPTYEQYF.

This chain uses TRBV5-6 with TRBJ2-1, with D unresolved. Trimming pared 4 bases from V and 1 base from J, leaving 12 bases between. The CDR3 contains 15 residues. CDR1 SGHDT and CDR2 YYEEEE come from the germline V gene. As DNA, the CDR3 is TGTGCCAGCAGCCCTGCAAGAGTGTCCTACAATGAGCAGTTCTTC. It yields the protein CASSPARVSYNEQFF.

V is TRBV6-1 and J is TRBJ2-1, with unresolved D. This CDR3 is 15 amino acids long. CDR1 MNHNS and CDR2 SASEGT come from the germline V gene. Trimming took 2 bases from V and 3 from J, leaving 11 bases between them. The CDR3, as DNA: TGTGCCAGCAGTGAATGGGCGGCAGACTACAATGAGCAGTTCTTC. It specifies CASSEWAADYNEQFF.

The chain is built from TRBV4-1 and TRBJ1-4, with TRBD1 matching over 7 bases. Per the germline V gene, CDR1 is MGHRA and CDR2 is YSYEKL. The CDR3 spans 12 residues. V shed 0 bases, J shed 12 bases, and the junction held 1 base outside the gene matches. CDR3 region: CASSQDRGELFF. Written as DNA, the CDR3 is TGCGCCAGCAGCCAAGACAGGGGGGAACTGTTTTTT.

This chain joins TRBV6-5 and TRBJ2-7; 7 bases line up with TRBD1. The CDR3 extends over 12 amino acids. CDR1 MNHEY and CDR2 SVGAGI come from the germline V gene. CDR3 coding DNA: TGTGCGACAGGGCTGAGCTCCTACGAGCAGTACTTC. It yields the protein CATGLSSYEQYF.

The rearrangement joins TRBV18 to TRBJ2-1; TRBD2 agrees at 12 bases. The germline gives CDR1 KGHSH, CDR2 LQKENI. Losses at the gene ends were 0 bases for V and 7 bases for J; bases not matched to a gene: 4. The CDR3 spans 16 residues. The CDR3 DNA reads TGTGCCAGCTCACCACCGGGACTAGCGGGTCAAAATGAGCAGTTCTTC. Encoded protein: CASSPPGLAGQNEQFF.

V and J are TRBV12-3 or TRBV12-4 and TRBJ1-5; D is ambiguous. CDR3 size: 13 residues. Trimming left V 3 bases short and J 2 bases short, with 5 bases between. CDR3 protein: CASSFGGNQPQHF. The CDR3 DNA follows: TGTGCCAGCAGTTTCGGGGGCAATCAGCCCCAGCATTTT.

The chain uses TRBV19 and TRBJ1-1; a possible D gene is TRBD1 (5 bases). The CDR3 has 15 amino acids. The germline V gene has CDR1 LNHDA and CDR2 SQIVND (reference sequence). V shed 3 bases and J shed 3 bases, with 14 bases lying between them. CDR3 residues: CASSISGARDTEAFF. CDR3 nucleotides: TGTGCCAGTAGTATCTCCGGGGCTAGGGACACTGAAGCTTTCTTT.

In nucleotides, the CDR3 is TGTGCCAGCAGCGGGTCGTCCTCCTACGAGCAGTACTTC. It yields the protein CASSGSSSYEQYF. The V gene is TRBV25-1, the J gene TRBJ2-7; no clear D gene. The CDR3 is 13 amino acids. Germline V gene data show CDR1 as MGHDK and CDR2 as SYGVNS. Trimming left V 6 bases short and J 0 bases short, with 9 bases between.

The table lists this clone with a count of one. The chain is built from TRBV19 and TRBJ2-7, with 7 bases fitting TRBD2. Germline CDR1 and CDR2: LNHDA and SQIVND (reference sequence). There are 15 residues in the CDR3. Losses at the gene ends were 3 bases for V and 2 bases for J; bases not matched to a gene: 7. The CDR3 DNA follows: TGTGCCAGTAGTATTAGAGCGGGGCCCGCCTACGAGCAGTACTTC. This codes for CASSIRAGPAYEQYF.

This chain joins TRBV14 and TRBJ2-1, with 9 bases matching TRBD1. Germline V gene lookup returns CDR1 SGHDN and CDR2 FVKESK. With 4 bases clipped from V and 3 bases from J, the junction kept 7 bases outside the gene matches. The CDR3 spans 16 residues. CDR3 in DNA: TGTGCCAGCAGCCTCCTGACAGGGGGTAACTACAATGAGCAGTTCTTC. It specifies CASSLLTGGNYNEQFF.

The J gene is TRBJ2-5, the V gene TRBV3-1 (or the pseudogene TRBV3-2), with a possible D match to TRBD1 (5 bases). Germline V gene data show CDR1 as LGHDT and CDR2 as YNNKEL (reference sequence). With 3 bases removed from V and 0 bases from J, the gap between germline ends came to 11 bases. The CDR3 spans 15 residues. The DNA of the CDR3 is TGTGCCAGCAGCCATTCGAACAGGTACCAAGAGACCCAGTACTTC. Translating gives CASSHSNRYQETQYF.